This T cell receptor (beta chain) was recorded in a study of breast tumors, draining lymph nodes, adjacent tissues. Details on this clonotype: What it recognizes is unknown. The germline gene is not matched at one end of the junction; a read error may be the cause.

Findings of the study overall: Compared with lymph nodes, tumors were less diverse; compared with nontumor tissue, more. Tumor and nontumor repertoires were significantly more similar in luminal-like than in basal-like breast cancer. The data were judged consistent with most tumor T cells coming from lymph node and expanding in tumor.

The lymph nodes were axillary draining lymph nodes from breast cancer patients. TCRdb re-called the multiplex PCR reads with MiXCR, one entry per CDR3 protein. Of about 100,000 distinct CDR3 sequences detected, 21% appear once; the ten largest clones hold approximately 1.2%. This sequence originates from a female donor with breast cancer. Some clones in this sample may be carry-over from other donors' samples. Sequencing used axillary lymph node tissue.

DNA for the CDR3: TGTGCCAGCTCGTCGGACAGTCTCGTTGAAAAACTGGTTTTT. It codes for CASSSDSLVEKLVF. V and J are TRBV18 and TRBJ1-4, with D maybe TRBD1 (6 bases). CDR1 is KGHSH and CDR2 is LQKENI in the germline V gene. This CDR3 comprises 14 residues.